This T cell receptor beta chain stems from a study of cytomegalovirus exposure and HLA in healthy donors. Concerning this clone itself: Its antigen is not known.

13 Jbeta primers and 60 Vbeta primers were used for the PCR. Authors' processing steps: Approximately 86 million unique TCR beta chains, roughly 12 million shared, were counted in a later analysis. Using immunoSEQ multiplex PCR, the repertoire was profiled, and TCRdb retains in-frame clones only, with some absent. V, J and clone size derive from that table, while D and trimming were established from the DNA sequence. The sample carries nearly 80,000 clones, around three quarters recorded once. Study-level points and caveats: HLA alleles were associated with 15,000 to 20,000 TCR beta sequences in a later analysis at 0.05 false discovery rate.

This CDR3 is 15 amino acids long. V shed 0 bases, J shed 12 bases, and the junction held 7 bases outside the gene matches. Germline values: CDR1 MNHEY, CDR2 SVGAGI. The sequence was obtained from a woman in her forties in good health and CMV-seropositive. The source material was PBMCs. The chain employs TRBV6-5 and TRBJ1-6; 8 bases align to TRBD1. CDR3 region: CASSYSATGAGPLHF. The CDR3, as DNA: TGTGCCAGCAGTTACTCAGCGACAGGGGCGGGACCCCTCCACTTT.